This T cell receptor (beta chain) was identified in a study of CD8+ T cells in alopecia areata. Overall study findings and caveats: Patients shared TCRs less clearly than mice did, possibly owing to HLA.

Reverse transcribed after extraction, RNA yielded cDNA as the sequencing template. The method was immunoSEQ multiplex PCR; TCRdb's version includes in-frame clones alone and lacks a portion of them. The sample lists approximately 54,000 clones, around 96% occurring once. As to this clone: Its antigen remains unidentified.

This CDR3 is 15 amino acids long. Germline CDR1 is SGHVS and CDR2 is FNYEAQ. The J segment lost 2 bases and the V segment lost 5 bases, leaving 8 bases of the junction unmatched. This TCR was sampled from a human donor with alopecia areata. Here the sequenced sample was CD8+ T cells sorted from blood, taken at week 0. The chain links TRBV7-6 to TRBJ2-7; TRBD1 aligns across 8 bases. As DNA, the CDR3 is TGTGCCAGCAGCAATTACCGGGACAGGACCTACGAGCAGTACTTC. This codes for CASSNYRDRTYEQYF.